This T cell receptor beta chain was obtained from a study of identical twins. Concerning this clonotype: Its antigen is undetermined.

Looked up from germline, CDR1 is SGHDT and CDR2 is YYEEEE. V lost 3 bases and J 3 bases, leaving 15 bases between the germline ends. The CDR3 has 15 residues. Each CDR3 protein is one row after TCRdb ran MiXCR on the 5' RACE reads. This sample has roughly 630,000 distinct CDR3 sequences; under 8.5% occur once, and the top ten carry 1.6%. Points from the study as a whole: The models gave estimates that fell short of the out-of-frame TCR alpha sharing seen in monozygotic twins. A partial confounding effect on zero-insertion analyses could come from invariant MAIT and iNKT cells.

These same data were also listed under a study on yellow fever vaccine responses in identical twins.

The specimen was PBMCs. The rearrangement links TRBV5-6 to TRBJ2-5; D is possibly TRBD1 (6 bases). This TCR derives from a woman between 18 and 29 years old in good health. CDR3 loop: CASSCLQGAKETQYF. In DNA form, the CDR3 reads TGTGCCAGCAGCTGTCTACAGGGCGCCAAAGAGACCCAGTACTTC.